This record covers a single T cell receptor beta chain. Antigen: not known. The CDR3 has 15 residues. Germline V gene data show CDR1 as SGHRS and CDR2 as YFSETQ. After removal of 0 bases from V and 6 bases from J, the junction contained 3 bases not matched to a gene. This sample was included in a study of cytomegalovirus exposure and HLA in healthy donors. 60 Vbeta and 13 Jbeta primers were used in PCR. Sequencing was performed with immunoSEQ multiplex PCR; in TCRdb, only in-frame clones are kept and a portion is missing. There are about 190,000 clones in the sample; roughly 80% occur only once, and about 1.6% lies in the top ten. Donors were ostensibly healthy at sampling, although undocumented immune exposures were probable. Study results and limitations: Follow-up analysis later connected one missense variant in DCLRE1C with trimming of TCR beta V- and J-genes. A later analysis, which compared TCR beta chains of equal frequency, found the HLA-associated ones more clonally expanded.

The sample was PBMCs. The receptor was isolated from a woman aged 18-29 years in good health and CMV-seronegative. The chain employs TRBV5-1 and TRBJ2-2; 9 bases map to TRBD1. Written as DNA, the CDR3 is TGCGCCAGCAGCTTGGAGGGACAGGGATCCGGGGAGCTGTTTTTT. This codes for CASSLEGQGSGELFF. The whole variable domain, filled in from reference TRBV5-1 and TRBJ2-2, reads KAGVTQTPRYLIKTRGQQVTLSCSPISGHRSVSWYQQTPGQGLQFLFEYFSETQRNKGNFPGRFSGRQFSNSRSEMNVSTLELGDSALYLCASSLEGQGSGELFFGEGSRLTVL.